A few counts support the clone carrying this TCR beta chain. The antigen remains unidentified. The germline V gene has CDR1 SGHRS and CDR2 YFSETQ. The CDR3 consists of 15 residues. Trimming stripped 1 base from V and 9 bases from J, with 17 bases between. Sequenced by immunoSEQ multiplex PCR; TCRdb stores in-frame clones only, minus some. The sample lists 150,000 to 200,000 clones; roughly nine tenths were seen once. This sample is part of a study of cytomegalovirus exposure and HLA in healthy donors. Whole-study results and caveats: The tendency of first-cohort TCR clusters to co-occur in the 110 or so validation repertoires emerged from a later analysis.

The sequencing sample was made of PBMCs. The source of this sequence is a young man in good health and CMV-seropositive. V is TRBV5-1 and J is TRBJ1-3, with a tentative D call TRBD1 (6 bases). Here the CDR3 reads CASSLNTGNSGTIYF. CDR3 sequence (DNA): TGCGCCAGCAGCTTGAACACAGGGAACAGCGGCACCATATATTTT.